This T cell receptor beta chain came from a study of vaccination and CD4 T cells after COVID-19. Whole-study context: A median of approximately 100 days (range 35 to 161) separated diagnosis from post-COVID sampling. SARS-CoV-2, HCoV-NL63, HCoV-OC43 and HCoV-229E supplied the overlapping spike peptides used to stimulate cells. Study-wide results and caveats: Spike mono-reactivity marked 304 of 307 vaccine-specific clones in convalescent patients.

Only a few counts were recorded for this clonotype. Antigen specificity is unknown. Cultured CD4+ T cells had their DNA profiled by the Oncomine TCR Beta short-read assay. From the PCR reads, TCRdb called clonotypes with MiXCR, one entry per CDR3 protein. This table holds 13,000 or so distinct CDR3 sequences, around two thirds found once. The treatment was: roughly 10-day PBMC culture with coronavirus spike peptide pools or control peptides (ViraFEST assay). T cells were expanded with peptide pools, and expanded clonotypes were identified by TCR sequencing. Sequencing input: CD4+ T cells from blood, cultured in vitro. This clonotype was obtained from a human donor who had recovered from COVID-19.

Written as DNA, the CDR3 is TGTGCCAGCACGGGTTACGAGCAGTACTTC. It translates to CASTGYEQYF. The rearrangement uses TRBV21-1 and TRBJ2-7. TRBV21-1 is listed as a pseudogene. The CDR3 has 10 amino acids.